The sequence of this T cell receptor beta chain was determined in a study of cytomegalovirus exposure and HLA in healthy donors. Both 60 Vbeta primers and 13 Jbeta primers went into the PCR. Data came from immunoSEQ multiplex PCR; TCRdb stores just in-frame clones and leaves some out. The repertoire holds roughly 93,000 clones, around 67% seen once, with approximately 1.8% in the top ten. Regarding the study as a whole: It was assumed in the presence/absence analyses that sequencing depth was roughly uniform across donors. Researchers counted over 150 TCR beta chains as cytomegalovirus-associated.

Nominally healthy donors provided the samples, though records likely missed some immune exposures. This clone was picked up a small number of times. Its target is not known. The sample was PBMCs. This receptor was obtained from a male donor in good health and CMV-seronegative.

The DNA for the CDR3 is TGTGCCAGCAGCGCCGGACAGGCAACTAATGAAAAACTGTTTTTT. The encoded protein is CASSAGQATNEKLFF. V and J are TRBV9 and TRBJ1-4; 7 bases are shared with TRBD1. The CDR3 covers 15 residues. Germline V gives CDR1 SGDLS, CDR2 YYNGEE. V was clipped by 3 bases and J by 0 bases; unmatched bases: 2.